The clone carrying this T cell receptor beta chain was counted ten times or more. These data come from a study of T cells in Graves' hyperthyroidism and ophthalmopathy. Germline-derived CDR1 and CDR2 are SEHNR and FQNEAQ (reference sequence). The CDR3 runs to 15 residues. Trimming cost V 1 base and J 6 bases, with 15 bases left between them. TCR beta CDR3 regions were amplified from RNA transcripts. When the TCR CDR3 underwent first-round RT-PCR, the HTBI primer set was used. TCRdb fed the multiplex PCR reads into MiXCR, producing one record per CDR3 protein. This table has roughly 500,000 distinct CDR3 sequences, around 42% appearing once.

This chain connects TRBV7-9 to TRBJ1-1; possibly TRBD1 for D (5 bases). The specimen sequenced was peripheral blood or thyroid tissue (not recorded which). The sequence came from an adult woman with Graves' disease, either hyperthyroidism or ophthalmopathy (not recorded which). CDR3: CASSLVGEGVSEAFF. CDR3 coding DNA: TGTGCCAGCAGCTTAGTAGGGGAAGGTGTTTCTGAAGCTTTCTTT.